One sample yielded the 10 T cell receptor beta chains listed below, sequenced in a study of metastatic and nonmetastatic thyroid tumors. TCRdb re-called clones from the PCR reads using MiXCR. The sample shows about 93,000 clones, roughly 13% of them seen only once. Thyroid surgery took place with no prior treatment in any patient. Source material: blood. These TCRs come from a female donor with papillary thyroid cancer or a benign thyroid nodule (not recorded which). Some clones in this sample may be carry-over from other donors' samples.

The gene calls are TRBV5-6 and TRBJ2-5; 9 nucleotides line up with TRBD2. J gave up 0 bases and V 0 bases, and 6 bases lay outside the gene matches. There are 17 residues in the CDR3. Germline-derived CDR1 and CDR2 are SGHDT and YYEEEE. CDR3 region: CASSLAILAGYQETQYF. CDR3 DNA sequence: TGTGCCAGCAGCTTGGCCATCCTAGCGGGGTACCAAGAGACCCAGTACTTC.

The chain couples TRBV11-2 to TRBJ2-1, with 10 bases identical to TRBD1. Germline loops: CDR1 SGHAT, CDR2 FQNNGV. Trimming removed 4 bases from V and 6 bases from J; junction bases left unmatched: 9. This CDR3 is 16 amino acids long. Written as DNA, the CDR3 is TGTGCCAGCAGCTCGAGACAGGGGGCCAGCGGCAATGAGCAGTTCTTC. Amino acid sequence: CASSSRQGASGNEQFF.

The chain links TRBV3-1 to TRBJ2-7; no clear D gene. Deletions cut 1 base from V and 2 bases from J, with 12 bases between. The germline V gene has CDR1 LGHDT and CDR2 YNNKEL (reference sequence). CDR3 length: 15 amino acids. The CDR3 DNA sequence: TGTGCCAGCAGCCAAGGGGAATTGGCTCCCTACGAGCAGTACTTC. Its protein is CASSQGELAPYEQYF.

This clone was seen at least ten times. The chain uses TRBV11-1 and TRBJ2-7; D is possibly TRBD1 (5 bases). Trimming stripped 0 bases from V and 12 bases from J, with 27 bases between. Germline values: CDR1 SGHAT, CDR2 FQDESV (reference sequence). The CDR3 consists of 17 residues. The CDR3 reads CASSLAGFGQADTRLYF. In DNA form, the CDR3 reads TGTGCCAGCAGCTTAGCGGGGTTCGGGCAGGCGGACACCCGGCTGTACTTC.

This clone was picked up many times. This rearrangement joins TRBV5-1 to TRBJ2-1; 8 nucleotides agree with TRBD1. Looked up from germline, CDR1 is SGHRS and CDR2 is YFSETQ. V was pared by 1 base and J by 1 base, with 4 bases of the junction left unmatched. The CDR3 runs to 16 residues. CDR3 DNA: TGCGCCAGCAGCTTGACAGGGGGTATTTCCTACAATGAGCAGTTCTTC. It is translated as CASSLTGGISYNEQFF.

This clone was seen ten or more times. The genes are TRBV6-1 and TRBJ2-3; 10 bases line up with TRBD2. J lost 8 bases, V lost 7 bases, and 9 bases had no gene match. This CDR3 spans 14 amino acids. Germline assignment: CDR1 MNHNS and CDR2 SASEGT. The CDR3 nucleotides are TGTGCCAGCATGACAGCGGGAGGGCCAGGTACGCAGTATTTT. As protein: CASMTAGGPGTQYF.

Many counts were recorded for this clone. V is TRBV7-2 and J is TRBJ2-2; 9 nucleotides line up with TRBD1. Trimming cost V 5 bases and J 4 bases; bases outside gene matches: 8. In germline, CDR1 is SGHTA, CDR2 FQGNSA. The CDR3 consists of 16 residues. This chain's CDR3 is CASSTWTGVTTGELFF. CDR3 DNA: TGTGCCAGCAGCACCTGGACAGGGGTGACCACCGGGGAGCTGTTTTTT. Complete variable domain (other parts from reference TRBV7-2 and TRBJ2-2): GAGVSQSPSNKVTEKGKDVELRCDPISGHTALYWYRQSLGQGLEFLIYFQGNSAPDKSGLPSDRFSAERTGGSVSTLTIQRTQQEDSAVYLCASSTWTGVTTGELFFGEGSRLTVL.

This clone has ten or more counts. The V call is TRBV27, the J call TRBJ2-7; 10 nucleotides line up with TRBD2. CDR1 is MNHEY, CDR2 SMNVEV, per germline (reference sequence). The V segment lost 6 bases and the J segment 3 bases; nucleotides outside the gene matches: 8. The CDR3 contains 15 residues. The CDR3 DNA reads TGTGCCAGCAGCCGTACTAGCGGGGATTACTACGAGCAGTACTTC. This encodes CASSRTSGDYYEQYF.

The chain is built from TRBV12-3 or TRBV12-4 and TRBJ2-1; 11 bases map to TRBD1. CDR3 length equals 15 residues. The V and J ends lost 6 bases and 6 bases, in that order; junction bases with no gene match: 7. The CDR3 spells CASRASGTGGNEQFF. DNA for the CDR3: TGTGCCAGCAGAGCATCCGGGACAGGGGGCAATGAGCAGTTCTTC.

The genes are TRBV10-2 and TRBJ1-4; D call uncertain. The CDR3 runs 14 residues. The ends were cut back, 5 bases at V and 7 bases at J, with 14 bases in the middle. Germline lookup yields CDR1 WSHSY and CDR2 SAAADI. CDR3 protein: CASSLTPVGEKLFF. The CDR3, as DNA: TGCGCCAGCAGTCTGACCCCCGTGGGTGAAAAACTGTTTTTT.